This TCR beta chain stems from a study of T cell changes during pregnancy in multiple sclerosis. Generated by immunoSEQ multiplex PCR, the TCRdb table keeps only in-frame clones and is missing some. This sample yields 25,000 to 35,000 clones, of which 90% are seen a single time; roughly 0.45% belongs to the top ten. The TCR sequence derives from a female donor in good health, enrolled as a control in a pregnancy study. Sequencing was performed on CD4+ T cells from peripheral blood mononuclear cells, taken in the second trimester of pregnancy.

The CDR3 sequence is CASSSNLQGRTDTQYF. The CDR3 DNA is TGTGCCAGCAGCTCCAACTTACAGGGACGCACAGATACGCAGTATTTT. V gene TRBV11-3 combines with J gene TRBJ2-3; tentative D call: TRBD1 (6 bases). The CDR3 totals 16 residues. The V gene lost 4 bases and the J gene lost 1 base, with 15 bases spanning the gap. CDR1 SGHNT and CDR2 YENEEA come from the germline V gene.